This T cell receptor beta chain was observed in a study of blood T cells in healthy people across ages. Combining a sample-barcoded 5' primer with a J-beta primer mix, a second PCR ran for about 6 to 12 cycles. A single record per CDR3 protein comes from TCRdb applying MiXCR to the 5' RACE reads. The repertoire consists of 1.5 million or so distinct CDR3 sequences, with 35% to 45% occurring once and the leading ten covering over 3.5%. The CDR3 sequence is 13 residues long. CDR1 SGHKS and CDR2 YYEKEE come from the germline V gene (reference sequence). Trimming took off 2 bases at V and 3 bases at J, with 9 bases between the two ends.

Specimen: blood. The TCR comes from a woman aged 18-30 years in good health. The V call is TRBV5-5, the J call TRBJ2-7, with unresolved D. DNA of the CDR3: TGTGCCAGCAGCTTCAGTCCCAACTACGAGCAGTACTTC. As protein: CASSFSPNYEQYF.